The 14 T cell receptor beta chains below all came from one sample that was sequenced in a study of cytomegalovirus exposure and HLA in healthy donors. PCR primers comprised 60 Vbeta and 13 Jbeta primers. The repertoire was sequenced with immunoSEQ multiplex PCR; TCRdb's copy has only in-frame clones and lacks some. The sample shows over 150,000 clones, 80% to 90% of them seen only once. The sample consisted of PBMCs. Receptors originate from a male donor in good health and CMV-seronegative.

The V gene is TRBV30, the J gene TRBJ1-5; D is perhaps TRBD1 (5 bases). Per germline, CDR1 GTSNPN and CDR2 SVGIG (reference sequence). This CDR3 contains 14 residues. Trimming cost V 7 bases and J 5 bases, with 18 bases left between them. In DNA, the CDR3 is TGTGCCTACCAGCGGGGGGGGGTTCATCAGCCCCAGCATTTT. Residues: CAYQRGGVHQPQHF.

The rearrangement links TRBV18 to TRBJ1-5, with 7 bases lining up with TRBD1. The CDR3 runs 15 residues. V trimming: 5 bases; J trimming: 6 bases; junction bases outside the gene matches: 10. Germline values: CDR1 KGHSH, CDR2 LQKENI. CDR3 DNA: TGTGCCAGCTCAAGCAGACAGGGCGCTTTTCAGCCCCAGCATTTT. It is translated as CASSSRQGAFQPQHF.

This clone appeared once. The V gene is TRBV28, the J gene TRBJ2-7, with TRBD1 matching over 9 bases. V gave up 6 bases and J gave up 6 bases; unmatched junction bases: 9. This CDR3 is built from 14 residues. The germline gives CDR1 MDHEN, CDR2 SYDVKM. CDR3 protein: CASRDRGRASEQYF. DNA of the CDR3: TGTGCCAGCAGGGACAGGGGCCGGGCCTCCGAGCAGTACTTC.

The V call is TRBV5-5, the J call TRBJ2-2; D is unclear. In germline, CDR1 is SGHKS, CDR2 YYEKEE (reference sequence). Trimming took off 2 bases at V and 9 bases at J, with 14 bases between the two ends. CDR3 length: 14 amino acids. The CDR3 DNA follows: TGTGCCAGCAGCTTAGTAGGAGATACGCGGGAGCTGTTTTTT. Protein: CASSLVGDTRELFF. The variable domain in full, with the rest retrieved from reference TRBV5-5 and TRBJ2-2, is DAGVTQSPTHLIKTRGQQVTLRCSPISGHKSVSWYQQVLGQGPQFIFQYYEKEERGRGNFPDRFSARQFPNYSSELNVNALLLGDSALYLCASSLVGDTRELFFGEGSRLTVL.

About this clone itself: One end of the junction fails to match germline, which may point to a read error. The chain carries TRBV25-1 and TRBJ1-2; TRBD1 might be the D (6 bases). The CDR3 is made up of 13 amino acids. Per the germline V gene, CDR1 is MGHDK and CDR2 is SYGVNS. CDR3 loop: CASSDRGGGGYPF. The CDR3, as DNA: TGTGCCAGCAGTGATCGAGGGGGTGGTGGCTACCCCTTC.

The genes are TRBV19 and TRBJ2-7; 7 bases are a match to TRBD2. Trimming removed 5 bases from V and 3 bases from J; junction bases left unmatched: 7. The CDR3 spans 14 residues. Germline V CDR1 and CDR2: LNHDA, SQIVND (reference sequence). The CDR3 region has the DNA TGTGCCAGTAGTCCAGGACTAGATGGCTACGAGCAGTACTTC. Encoded protein: CASSPGLDGYEQYF.

The V and J genes are TRBV4-2 and TRBJ2-7, with D possibly being TRBD2 (5 bases). The V end was cut by 0 bases, the J end by 2 bases, with 11 bases between. From germline, CDR1 is LGHNA and CDR2 YNFKEQ. This CDR3 is built from 15 residues. CDR3 residues: CASSQDRGSPYEQYF. The DNA for the CDR3 is TGTGCCAGCAGCCAAGATAGAGGGTCCCCCTACGAGCAGTACTTC.

Remarks on this clone: An end of the junction differs from the germline gene, which may be a read error. V and J are TRBV6-6 and TRBJ2-5; a possible D gene is TRBD1 (5 bases). Matching the DNA end better, TRBJ2-7 makes the J call doubtful. CDR3 size: 13 residues. The germline gives CDR1 MNHNY, CDR2 SVGAGI (reference sequence). The CDR3 loop is CATSDSPSPEQYF. The DNA for the CDR3 is TGTGCCACCAGTGACAGTCCCAGCCCCGAGCAGTACTTC.

The rearrangement uses TRBV7-2 and TRBJ2-7, with D tentatively TRBD2 (6 bases). Germline V gene data show CDR1 as SGHTA and CDR2 as FQGNSA. This CDR3 spans 14 amino acids. Trimming took 8 bases from V and 0 from J, leaving 14 bases between them. The CDR3 sequence is CASRAAGSSYEQYF. The DNA of the CDR3 is TGTGCCAGCCGTGCCGCGGGGTCCTCCTACGAGCAGTACTTC. Based on the CDR3 plus reference TRBV7-2 and TRBJ2-7, the full variable domain is GAGVSQSPSNKVTEKGKDVELRCDPISGHTALYWYRQSLGQGLEFLIYFQGNSAPDKSGLPSDRFSAERTGGSVSTLTIQRTQQEDSAVYLCASRAAGSSYEQYFGPGTRLTVT.

The chain employs TRBV28 and TRBJ2-5; 7 bases align to TRBD1. Gene TRBJ2-7 matches the end of the DNA better, so the J call may be wrong. CDR3 length: 13 residues. Germline loops: CDR1 MDHEN, CDR2 SYDVKM. In DNA, the CDR3 is TGTGCCAGCAGTTCGACAGGGATCTACGAGCAGTACTTC. This translates into CASSSTGIYEQYF.

The rearrangement links TRBV9 to TRBJ2-1, with 9 bases identical to TRBD2. Germline V gene sequence: CDR1 SGDLS, CDR2 YYNGEE. The CDR3 covers 15 residues. V lost 1 base, J lost 9 bases, and 8 bases stayed unmatched. Here the CDR3 DNA reads TGTGCCAGCAGCGTAAGCCCCGAGCGGGAGGCTGAGCAGTTCTTC. Amino acids: CASSVSPEREAEQFF.

The chain recombines TRBV6-6 with TRBJ1-5; D is undetermined. CDR1 MNHNY and CDR2 SVGAGI come from the germline V gene (reference sequence). Trimming left V 8 bases short and J 2 bases short, with 10 bases between. The CDR3 spans 13 residues. CDR3 sequence reads: CASALSGNQPQHF. For the CDR3, the DNA is TGTGCCAGCGCTCTAAGTGGCAATCAGCCCCAGCATTTT.

This clone was seen just once. The gene calls are TRBV6-1 and TRBJ1-1; D possibly corresponds to TRBD1 (6 bases). V dropped 4 bases and J dropped 4 bases, with 13 bases sitting between them. The CDR3 extends over 14 amino acids. Looked up from germline, CDR1 is MNHNS and CDR2 is SASEGT. The CDR3 nucleotides are TGTGCCAGCAGTGTCAAGGGGGTCGGCACTGAAGCTTTCTTT. It codes for CASSVKGVGTEAFF.

The rearrangement joins TRBV7-9 to TRBJ1-1; weak D call: TRBD1 (6 bases). The V gene lost 6 bases and the J gene lost 3 bases, with 14 bases spanning the gap. This CDR3 is 14 amino acids long. The germline CDR1 and CDR2 sequences are SEHNR and FQNEAQ (reference sequence). In DNA form, the CDR3 reads TGTGCCAGCAGGCTGGCGGGGGCCTACACTGAAGCTTTCTTT. Translated: CASRLAGAYTEAFF.